These 3 T cell receptor beta chains were all obtained from the same sample, sequenced in a study of OX40 agonist ivuxolimab in advanced cancers. Assay: immunoSEQ multiplex PCR; the TCRdb copy retains only in-frame clones and omits some. Among around 11,000 clones, about two thirds were seen once, and the ten largest hold around 33%. The sample here was CD4+ or CD8+ T cells sorted from blood, taken in a trial of the OX40 agonist ivuxolimab. These receptors were collected from an adult with an advanced solid tumor such as melanoma, head and neck, liver or kidney cancer.

The chain is built from TRBV19 and TRBJ1-2, with TRBD1 as a possible D gene (6 bases). The V end was cut by 4 bases, the J end by 4 bases, with 13 bases between. CDR1 and CDR2 from the germline V gene are LNHDA and SQIVND (reference sequence). CDR3 length: 14 amino acids. The CDR3: CASSNRQAGYGYTF. DNA of the CDR3: TGTGCCAGTAGTAACAGACAGGCGGGCTATGGCTACACCTTC.

This clone appeared a few times. This chain connects TRBV10-3 to TRBJ1-5, with D uncertain. The length of the CDR3 is 13 residues. The V end was cut by 3 bases, the J end by 3 bases, with 6 bases between. Germline V gene data show CDR1 as ENHRY and CDR2 as SYGVKD. CDR3 nucleotides: TGTGCCATCAGTGAAGGACCCAATCAGCCCCAGCATTTT. As protein: CAISEGPNQPQHF.

By its share, this clone is medium-sized. The gene calls are TRBV27 and TRBJ1-1; 8 bases line up with TRBD1. Per the germline V gene, CDR1 is MNHEY and CDR2 is SMNVEV (reference sequence). J was trimmed by 7 bases and V by 3 bases; bases with no gene match: 4. The CDR3 length is 13 residues. The CDR3 spells CASSFSGQGEAFF. CDR3 DNA sequence: TGTGCCAGCAGTTTCTCAGGACAGGGTGAAGCTTTCTTT.